What follows is one TCR beta chain and its context. No antigen is known for it. No clone much larger than this one lies a single base away; base qualities are absent. The data belong to a study of identifying expanded T cells in peripheral blood (dated by TCRdb to 2018 to 2020). The study in broad terms: Technical replicates were generated by sequencing separate aliquots of the same genomic DNA pool, and four replicates were compared pairwise.

No immune events such as infections were documented for the healthy donors during the collection period. Blood repertoires from healthy donors were used as a training cohort for calibrating time-dependent variance in a beta-binomial model of differential abundance of T-cell clones. The training cohort was composed of approximately 10 healthy donors, 3 female and 7 male. An age range of roughly 29 to 65 years, with an average of roughly 45 years, was recorded for the donors. Whole blood from each healthy donor was obtained from a commercial supplier and was collected at three time points approximately 13 days apart. For immunosequencing, genomic DNA was extracted from unsorted whole blood. TCRbeta CDR3 regions were profiled with the immunoSEQ Assay using bias-controlled multiplex PCR amplification of genomic DNA. As for the original processing: To quantify the absolute abundance of each unique TCRbeta CDR3 region, the sequences were collapsed and filtered. Differential abundance was tested with a binomial (Fisher-equivalent) model and with a beta-binomial model adding time-dependent variance fitted from healthy donors. Clones with fewer than 5 combined templates were removed, and differential abundance was called for clones with a Benjamini-Hochberg FDR below 0.01. In the beta-binomial model, variance was expressed as a function of the total template count across the two samples, in the form v = (b*log(k)+a)^2. TCRdb obtained this table from immuneACCESS and retained in-frame rearrangements with V and J assigned. These tables miss some clones; where compared with another copy, unresolved V genes account for less than half of the shortfall, and the remainder is unexplained. From that table come the V and J calls and clone size; the DNA was used to work out D and trimming. A total of about 81,000 clones appear in this sample, 84% of them only once. In total, the top ten clones hold 20% of the sample.

Summary of the overall study and its limitations: It was expected by the authors that biological variance in healthy repertoires might increase further over much longer intervals, such as months to years. Between technical replicates the binomial model flagged around 1.3 differentially abundant clones, whereas over roughly two weeks the binomial model flagged about 15 and over roughly 4 weeks approximately 20. Across all healthy donors, variance in clone template counts between approximately two-week samples was found to increase significantly with total template count. Across all healthy-donor time intervals, the beta-binomial model significantly cut both the number of clones called differentially abundant and the false-positive rate.

The germline V gene encodes CDR1 SEHNR and CDR2 FQNEAQ (reference sequence). Its CDR3 holds 14 amino acids, cysteine through phenylalanine. The entry retains the CDR3 DNA only, 42 bases that are in frame from base 1. At the junction V is shortened by 7 bases and J by 2 bases; bases outside the gene matches: 6. This sequence was found in a person aged 18 to 75 in good health. Sequencing used blood. The sequence links TRBV7-9 to TRBJ2-5; TRBD2 lines up with 8 middle nucleotides. This receptor carries the CDR3 CASTPGGGQETQYF. The DNA is TGTGCCAGCACACCGGGAGGGGGGCAAGAGACCCAGTACTTC.